Listed below are T cell receptor beta chains from one sample, sequenced in a study of identical twins. TCRdb independently ran MiXCR on the 5' RACE reads; one entry per CDR3 protein. The repertoire includes 1.5 million to 2 million distinct CDR3 sequences, roughly a third of them detected once, and under 0.35% sits in the top ten. Specimen: cord blood. These receptors were obtained from a newborn girl in good health. CDR3s include the opening cysteine and the closing phenylalanine or tryptophan. The D gene is left open where the match is weak. Only some rows state a clone size, as once, few, many or a class for expanded clones.

V: TRBV24-1
J: TRBJ2-6
size: NA
D: NA
CDR3: CATSEGSSGANVLTF
DNA: TGTGCCACCAGTGAGGGCAGCTCTGGGGCCAACGTCCTGACTTTC

V: TRBV20-1
J: TRBJ2-3
size: NA
D: TRBD2
CDR3: CSAVAGGHGDTQYF
DNA: TGCAGTGCGGTTGCGGGGGGGCACGGGGATACGCAGTATTTT

V: TRBV12-3/TRBV12-4
J: TRBJ1-1
size: NA
D: TRBD1
CDR3: CASSLVQGYSEAFF
DNA: TGTGCCAGCAGTTTAGTACAGGGGTACTCTGAAGCTTTCTTT

V: TRBV2
J: TRBJ1-1
size: NA
D: NA
CDR3: CASSEAREGNRAFF
DNA: TGTGCCAGCAGTGAAGCGCGTGAAGGGAATAGAGCTTTCTTT

V: TRBV2
J: TRBJ2-3
size: NA
D: NA
CDR3: CASSKAGTGYTDTQYF
DNA: TGTGCCAGCTCCAAAGCCGGGACTGGATATACAGATACGCAGTATTTT

V: TRBV4-2
J: TRBJ2-3
size: NA
D: TRBD2
CDR3: CASSRGTSGGRTDTQYF
DNA: TGTGCCAGCAGCCGCGGGACTAGCGGGGGGCGCACAGATACGCAGTATTTT

V: TRBV9
J: TRBJ2-1
size: NA
D: NA
CDR3: CASSVATGFYNEQFF
DNA: TGTGCCAGCAGCGTAGCAACGGGTTTTTACAATGAGCAGTTCTTC

V: TRBV29-1
J: TRBJ2-7
size: many
D: TRBD2
CDR3: CSASGGRGYEQYF
DNA: TGCAGCGCATCTGGCGGGAGAGGCTACGAGCAGTACTTC

V: TRBV3-1
J: TRBJ1-1
size: few
D: NA
CDR3: CASSGPGTSNTEAFF
DNA: TGTGCCAGCAGCGGGCCCGGGACATCGAACACTGAAGCTTTCTTT

V: TRBV9
J: TRBJ1-1
size: NA
D: NA
CDR3: CASSVADTLNTEAFF
DNA: TGTGCCAGCAGCGTAGCCGACACGTTGAACACTGAAGCTTTCTTT

V: TRBV6-1
J: TRBJ1-5
size: NA
D: TRBD1
CDR3: CASSASTGINQPQHF
DNA: TGTGCCAGCAGTGCCTCGACAGGGATCAATCAGCCCCAGCATTTT

V: TRBV14
J: TRBJ2-7
size: few
D: NA
CDR3: CASSPASWTASYEQYF
DNA: TGTGCCAGCAGCCCAGCTTCCTGGACAGCCTCCTACGAGCAGTACTTC

V: TRBV29-1
J: TRBJ2-1
size: NA
D: TRBD2
CDR3: CSVGLAGGGNDEQFF
DNA: TGCAGCGTTGGACTAGCGGGGGGCGGTAACGATGAGCAGTTCTTC

V: TRBV19
J: TRBJ1-1
size: NA
D: TRBD1
CDR3: CASSSRTGKAFF
DNA: TGTGCCAGTAGTTCCCGGACAGGTAAAGCTTTCTTT

V: TRBV2
J: TRBJ2-3
size: NA
D: NA
CDR3: CASSGDSRATQYF
DNA: TGTGCCAGCAGTGGTGACTCGAGGGCTACGCAGTATTTT